Listed here are 14 T cell receptor beta chains from one sample, sequenced in a study of early T cells in non-severe SARS-CoV-2 infection. TCRdb used MiXCR to reprocess the 5' RACE reads, holding one entry per CDR3 protein. The data hold 75,000 to 90,000 distinct CDR3 sequences, with roughly 6% observed a single time. Sequencing input: whole blood. The receptors were gathered from an adult who was a healthcare worker with PCR-confirmed SARS-CoV-2 infection or an uninfected control (not recorded which).

Many counts were recorded for this clonotype. This rearrangement joins TRBV19 to TRBJ1-5; TRBD1 might be the D (5 bases). Germline loops: CDR1 LNHDA, CDR2 SQIVND (reference sequence). This CDR3 contains 15 residues. The germline V and J ends were trimmed by 0 bases and 6 bases, with 12 bases remaining between them. CDR3 coding DNA: TGTGCCAGTAGTATAGATGAATGGGGGACTCAGCCCCAGCATTTT. Translating gives CASSIDEWGTQPQHF.

This clonotype was picked up a small number of times. The V and J genes are TRBV5-6 and TRBJ2-2, with TRBD1 matching 9 bases. The CDR3 contains 16 residues. With V trimmed by 1 base and J by 2 bases, 3 bases remained unmatched. The germline V gene encodes CDR1 SGHDT and CDR2 YYEEEE. The CDR3 DNA reads TGTGCCAGCAGCTTGAGGACAGGGGTAAACACCGGGGAGCTGTTTTTT. Its protein product is CASSLRTGVNTGELFF.

The gene calls are TRBV7-9 and TRBJ2-2, with TRBD1 identical over 7 bases. Germline V CDR1 and CDR2: SEHNR, FQNEAQ (reference sequence). With 6 bases clipped from V and 0 bases from J, the junction kept 4 bases outside the gene matches. The CDR3 spans 15 residues. CDR3 DNA sequence: TGTGCCAGCAGAAGACAGGGCACGAACACCGGGGAGCTGTTTTTT. Protein sequence: CASRRQGTNTGELFF.

This clonotype was recorded many times. The chain combines TRBV6-2 or TRBV6-3 with TRBJ1-6; TRBD1 aligns across 7 bases. CDR3 length equals 15 residues. The ends lost 6 bases at V and 7 bases at J; junction bases unmatched: 9. Germline V gene sequence: CDR1 MNHEY, CDR2 SVGEGT. The CDR3 sequence: CASRWKGQRNSPLHF. DNA of the CDR3: TGTGCCAGCAGGTGGAAGGGACAGAGAAATTCACCCCTCCACTTT.

In this sample, this clonotype turned up many times. The chain links TRBV6-2 or TRBV6-3 to TRBJ2-1; TRBD2 matches at 15 bases. Germline CDR1 and CDR2: MNHEY and SVGEGT. There are 18 residues in the CDR3. Trimming took 0 bases from V and 4 from J; bases not matched to a gene: 4. CDR3 sequence reads: CASSYSGLAGGPYNEQFF. CDR3 DNA sequence: TGTGCCAGCAGTTACTCGGGACTAGCGGGAGGACCTTACAATGAGCAGTTCTTC.

V is TRBV6-5 and J is TRBJ2-1, with 11 bases that match TRBD2. CDR3 length: 15 amino acids. Germline CDR1 reads MNHEY; CDR2 reads SVGAGI. The V gene end was trimmed by 6 bases and the J gene end by 2 bases; junction bases not matched to a gene: 3. For the CDR3, the DNA is TGTGCCAGCAGCTTTAGCGGGAGGGCCTACAATGAGCAGTTCTTC. This translates into CASSFSGRAYNEQFF.

V usage is TRBV28 and J usage is TRBJ2-5; no clear D gene. CDR1 is MDHEN, CDR2 SYDVKM, per germline. The CDR3 contains 14 residues. The V and J ends lost 6 bases and 1 base respectively, with 12 bases between them. DNA for the CDR3: TGTGCCAGCAGAGCCCAGGCAGTCCAAGAGACCCAGTACTTC. As protein: CASRAQAVQETQYF.

This clonotype was found many times. The chain links TRBV3-1 to TRBJ1-1, with D unclear. V was clipped by 7 bases and J by 1 base, with 16 bases between them. The CDR3 contains 15 residues. Germline CDR1 is LGHDT and CDR2 is YNNKEL (reference sequence). The CDR3 bases are TGTGCCAGCACCAGGACCCGGACGGGGAACACTGAAGCTTTCTTT. Translating it yields CASTRTRTGNTEAFF.

This clonotype has at least ten counts. The chain combines TRBV7-2 with TRBJ2-4; a possible D gene is TRBD2 (5 bases). The V end lost 5 bases, the J end lost 0 bases, and 8 bases lay between the germline ends. CDR3 size: 14 residues. Germline CDR1 and CDR2: SGHTA and FQGNSA. The CDR3 loop is CASSLEGAKNIQYF. In nucleotides, the CDR3 is TGTGCCAGCAGCCTAGAGGGAGCCAAAAACATTCAGTACTTC.

This rearrangement joins TRBV5-1 to TRBJ2-7; TRBD1 matches at 8 bases. From germline, CDR1 is SGHRS and CDR2 YFSETQ. This CDR3 has 14 residues. After removal of 5 bases from V and 3 bases from J, the junction contained 7 bases not matched to a gene. The CDR3 DNA sequence: TGCGCCAGCAGGATTGGGACAGGAAACTACGAGCAGTACTTC. This translates into CASRIGTGNYEQYF.

The chain links TRBV3-1 to TRBJ1-5; D ambiguous. The germline gives CDR1 LGHDT, CDR2 YNNKEL (reference sequence). The V end was cut by 5 bases, the J end by 1 base, with 6 bases between. The CDR3 has 13 amino acids. Here the CDR3 reads CASSRSSNQPQHF. In DNA, the CDR3 is TGTGCCAGCAGCAGATCAAGCAATCAGCCCCAGCATTTT.

This clonotype was detected many times. The chain links TRBV9 to TRBJ1-1, with D perhaps matching TRBD1 (6 bases). This CDR3 has 10 amino acids. Germline CDR1 and CDR2: SGDLS and YYNGEE. Trimming shortened V by 10 bases and J by 3 bases, and 7 bases separated the two germline ends. In nucleotides, the CDR3 is TGTGCCCCAGGGGACACTGAAGCTTTCTTT. It yields the protein CAPGDTEAFF.

The V call is TRBV10-2, the J call TRBJ2-3, with 9 bases identical to TRBD2. The trim removed 6 bases at V and 4 bases at J, leaving 8 bases unmatched. The V gene's germline CDR1 is WSHSY and CDR2 SAAADI. This CDR3 comprises 15 residues. CDR3 sequence reads: CASRYLAGRPDTQYF. The CDR3 region has the DNA TGCGCCAGCAGGTACCTAGCGGGGCGGCCAGATACGCAGTATTTT.

This clonotype appeared many times. The rearrangement links TRBV28 to TRBJ1-1; D call uncertain. The CDR3 loop spans 11 amino acids. The V gene's germline CDR1 is MDHEN and CDR2 SYDVKM. Trimming took 7 bases from V and 0 from J, leaving 3 bases between them. The CDR3 DNA reads TGTGCCAGCAAAATGAACACTGAAGCTTTCTTT. This sequence encodes CASKMNTEAFF.